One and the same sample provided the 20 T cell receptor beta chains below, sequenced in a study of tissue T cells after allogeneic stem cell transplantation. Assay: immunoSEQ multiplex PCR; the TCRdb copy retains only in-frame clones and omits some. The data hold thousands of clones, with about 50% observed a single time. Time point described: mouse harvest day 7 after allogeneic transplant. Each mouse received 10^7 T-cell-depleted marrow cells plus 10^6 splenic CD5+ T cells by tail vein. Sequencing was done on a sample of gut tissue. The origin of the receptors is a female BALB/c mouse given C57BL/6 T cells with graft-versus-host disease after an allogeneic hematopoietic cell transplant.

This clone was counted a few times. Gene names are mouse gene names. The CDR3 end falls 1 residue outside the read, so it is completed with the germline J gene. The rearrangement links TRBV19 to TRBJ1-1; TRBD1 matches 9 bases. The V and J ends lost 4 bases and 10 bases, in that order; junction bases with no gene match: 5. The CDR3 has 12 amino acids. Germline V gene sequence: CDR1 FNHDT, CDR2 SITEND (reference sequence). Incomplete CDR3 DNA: TGTGCCAGCAGTCGGGACAGGGACGGAGTCTTC. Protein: CASSRDRDGVF. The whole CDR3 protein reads CASSRDRDGVFF. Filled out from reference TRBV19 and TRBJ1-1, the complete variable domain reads GGIITQTPKFLIGQEGQKLTLKCQQNFNHDTMYWYRQDSGKGLRLIYYSITENDLQKGDLSEGYDASREKKSSFSLTVTSAQKNEMAVFLCASSRDRDGVFFGKGTRLTVV.

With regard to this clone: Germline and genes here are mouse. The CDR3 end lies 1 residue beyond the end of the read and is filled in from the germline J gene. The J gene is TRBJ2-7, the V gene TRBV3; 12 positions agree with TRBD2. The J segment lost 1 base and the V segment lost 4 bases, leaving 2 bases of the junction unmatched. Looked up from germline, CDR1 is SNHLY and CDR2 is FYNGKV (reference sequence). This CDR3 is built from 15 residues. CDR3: CASSSGLGGSYEQYF. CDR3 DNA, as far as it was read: TGTGCCAGCAGCTCAGGACTGGGGGGGTCCTATGAACAGTAC.

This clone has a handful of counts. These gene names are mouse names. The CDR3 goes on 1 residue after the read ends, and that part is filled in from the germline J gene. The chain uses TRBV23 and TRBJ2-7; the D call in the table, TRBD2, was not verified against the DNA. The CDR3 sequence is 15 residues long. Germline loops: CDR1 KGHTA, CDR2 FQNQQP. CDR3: CSSSHWGRSSYEQYF. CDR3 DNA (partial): TGCTCCAGCAGTCACTGGGGGAGGAGCTCCTATGAACAGTAC.

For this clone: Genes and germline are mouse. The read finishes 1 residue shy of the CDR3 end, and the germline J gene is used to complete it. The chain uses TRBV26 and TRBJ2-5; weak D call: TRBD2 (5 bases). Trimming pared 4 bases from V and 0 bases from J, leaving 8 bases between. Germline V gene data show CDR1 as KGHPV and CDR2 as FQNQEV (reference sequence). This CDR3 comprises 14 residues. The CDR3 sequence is CASSPWVNQDTQYF. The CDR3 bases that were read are TGTGCCAGCAGTCCCTGGGTTAACCAAGACACCCAGTAC.

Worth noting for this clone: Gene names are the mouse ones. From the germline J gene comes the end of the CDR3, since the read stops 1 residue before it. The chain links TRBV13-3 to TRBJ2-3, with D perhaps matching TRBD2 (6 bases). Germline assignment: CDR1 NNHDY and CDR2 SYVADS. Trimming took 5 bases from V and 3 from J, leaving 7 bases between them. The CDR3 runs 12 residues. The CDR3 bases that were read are TGTGCCAGCAGGTGGGGGGCAGAAACGCTGTAT. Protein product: CASRWGAETLY. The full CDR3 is CASRWGAETLYF.

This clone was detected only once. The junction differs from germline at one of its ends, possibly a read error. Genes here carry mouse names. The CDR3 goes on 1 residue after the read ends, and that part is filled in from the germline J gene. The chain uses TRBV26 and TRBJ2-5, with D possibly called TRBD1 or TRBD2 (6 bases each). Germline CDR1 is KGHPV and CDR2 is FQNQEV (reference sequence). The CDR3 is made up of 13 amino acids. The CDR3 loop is CASSLPGADAQYF. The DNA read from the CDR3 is TGTGCCAGCAGTCTGCCGGGGGCAGACGCCCAGTAC.

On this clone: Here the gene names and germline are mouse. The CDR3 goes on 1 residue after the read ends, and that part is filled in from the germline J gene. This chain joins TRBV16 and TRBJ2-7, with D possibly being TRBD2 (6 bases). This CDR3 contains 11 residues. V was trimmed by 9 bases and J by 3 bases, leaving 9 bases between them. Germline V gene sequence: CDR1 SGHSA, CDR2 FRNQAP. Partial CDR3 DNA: TGTGCAAGTCCTGGGGTCTATGAACAGTAC. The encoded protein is CASPGVYEQY. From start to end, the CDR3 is CASPGVYEQYF.

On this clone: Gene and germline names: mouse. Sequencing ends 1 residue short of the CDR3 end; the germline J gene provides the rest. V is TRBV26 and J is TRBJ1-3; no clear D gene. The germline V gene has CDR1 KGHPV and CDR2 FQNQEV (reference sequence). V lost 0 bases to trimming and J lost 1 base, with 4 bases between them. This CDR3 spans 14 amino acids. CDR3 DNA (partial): TGTGCCAGCAGTCTGTCGGTCTCTGGAAATACGCTCTAT. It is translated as CASSLSVSGNTLY. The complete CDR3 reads CASSLSVSGNTLYF.

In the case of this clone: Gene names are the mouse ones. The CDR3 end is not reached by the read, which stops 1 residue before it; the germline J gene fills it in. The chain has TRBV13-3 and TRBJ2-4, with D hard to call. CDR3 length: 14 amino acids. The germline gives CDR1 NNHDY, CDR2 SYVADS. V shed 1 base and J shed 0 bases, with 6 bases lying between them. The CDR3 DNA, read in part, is TGTGCCAGCAGTGATCGGGGTAGTCAAAACACCTTGTAC. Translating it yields CASSDRGSQNTLY. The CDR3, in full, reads CASSDRGSQNTLYF.

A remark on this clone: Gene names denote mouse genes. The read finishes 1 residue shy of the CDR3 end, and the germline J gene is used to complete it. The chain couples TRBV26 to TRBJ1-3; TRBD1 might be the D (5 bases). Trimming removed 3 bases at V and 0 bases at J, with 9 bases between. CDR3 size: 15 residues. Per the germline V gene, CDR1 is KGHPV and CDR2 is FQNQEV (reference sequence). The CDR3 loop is CASSLRVTSGNTLYF. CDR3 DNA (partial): TGTGCCAGCAGTCTCAGGGTGACTTCTGGAAATACGCTCTAT.

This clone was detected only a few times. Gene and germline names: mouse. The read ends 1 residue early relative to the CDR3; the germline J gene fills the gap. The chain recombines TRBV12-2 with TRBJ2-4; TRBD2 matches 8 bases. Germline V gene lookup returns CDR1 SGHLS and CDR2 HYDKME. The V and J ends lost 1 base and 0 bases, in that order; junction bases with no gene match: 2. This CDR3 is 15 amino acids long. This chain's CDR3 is CASSLGGPSQNTLYF. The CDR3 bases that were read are TGTGCCAGCTCTCTGGGGGGGCCTAGTCAAAACACCTTGTAC.

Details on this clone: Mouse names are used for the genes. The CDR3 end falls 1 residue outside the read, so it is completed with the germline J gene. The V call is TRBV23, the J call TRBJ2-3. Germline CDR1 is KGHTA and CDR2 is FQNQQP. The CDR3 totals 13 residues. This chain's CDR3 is CSSTSPSAPTLYF. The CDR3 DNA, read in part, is TGCTCCAGCACCTCACCTAGTGCACCAACGCTGTAT.

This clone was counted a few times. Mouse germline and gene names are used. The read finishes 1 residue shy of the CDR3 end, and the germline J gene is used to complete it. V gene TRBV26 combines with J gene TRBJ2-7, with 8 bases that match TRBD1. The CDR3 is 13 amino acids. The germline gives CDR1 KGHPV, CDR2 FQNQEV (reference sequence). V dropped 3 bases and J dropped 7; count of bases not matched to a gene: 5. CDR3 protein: CASSLQGALEQYF. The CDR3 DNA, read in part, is TGTGCCAGCAGTCTCCAGGGGGCGCTGGAACAGTAC.

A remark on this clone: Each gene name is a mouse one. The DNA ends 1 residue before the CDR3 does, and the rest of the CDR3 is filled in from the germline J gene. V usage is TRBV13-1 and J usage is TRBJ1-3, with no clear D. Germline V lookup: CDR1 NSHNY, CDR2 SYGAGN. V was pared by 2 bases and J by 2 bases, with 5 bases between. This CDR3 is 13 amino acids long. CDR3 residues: CASSEAAGNTLYF. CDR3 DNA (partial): TGTGCCAGCAGTGAAGCAGCTGGAAATACGCTCTAT.

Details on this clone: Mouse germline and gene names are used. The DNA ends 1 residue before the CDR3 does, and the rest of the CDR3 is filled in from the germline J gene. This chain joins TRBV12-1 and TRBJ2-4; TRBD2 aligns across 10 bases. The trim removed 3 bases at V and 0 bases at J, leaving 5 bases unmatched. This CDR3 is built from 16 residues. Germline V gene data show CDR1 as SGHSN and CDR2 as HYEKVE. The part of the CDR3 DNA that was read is TGTGCCAGCTCTTCCGGACTGGGGGCTAGTCAAAACACCTTGTAC. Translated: CASSSGLGASQNTLY. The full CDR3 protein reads CASSSGLGASQNTLYF. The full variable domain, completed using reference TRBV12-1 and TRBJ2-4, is DSGVVQSPRHIIKEKGGRSVLTCIPISGHSNVVWYQQTLGKELKFLIQHYEKVERDKGFLPSRFSVQQFDDYHSEMNMSALELEDSAMYFCASSSGLGASQNTLYFGAGTRLSVL.

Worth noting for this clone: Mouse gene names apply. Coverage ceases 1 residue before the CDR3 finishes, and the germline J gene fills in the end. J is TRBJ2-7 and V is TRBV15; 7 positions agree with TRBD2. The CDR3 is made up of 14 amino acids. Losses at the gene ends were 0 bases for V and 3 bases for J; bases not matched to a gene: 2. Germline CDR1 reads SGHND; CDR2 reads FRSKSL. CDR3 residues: CASSLAPGGYEQYF. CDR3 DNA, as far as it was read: TGTGCCAGCAGTTTAGCGCCTGGGGGCTATGAACAGTAC.

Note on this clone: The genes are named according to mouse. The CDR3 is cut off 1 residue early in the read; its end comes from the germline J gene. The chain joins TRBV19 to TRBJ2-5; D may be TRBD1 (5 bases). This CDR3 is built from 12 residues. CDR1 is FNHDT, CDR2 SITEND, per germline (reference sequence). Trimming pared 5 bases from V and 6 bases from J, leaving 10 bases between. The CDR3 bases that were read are TGTGCCAGCAGAGCAGGGAGGGACACCCAGTAC. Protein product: CASRAGRDTQY. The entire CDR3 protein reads CASRAGRDTQYF.

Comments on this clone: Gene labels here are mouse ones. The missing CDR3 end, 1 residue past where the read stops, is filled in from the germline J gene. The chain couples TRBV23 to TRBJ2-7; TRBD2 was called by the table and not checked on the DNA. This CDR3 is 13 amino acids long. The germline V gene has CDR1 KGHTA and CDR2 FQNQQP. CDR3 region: CSSSQPGIYEQYF. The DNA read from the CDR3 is TGCTCCAGCAGTCAACCTGGGATCTATGAACAGTAC.

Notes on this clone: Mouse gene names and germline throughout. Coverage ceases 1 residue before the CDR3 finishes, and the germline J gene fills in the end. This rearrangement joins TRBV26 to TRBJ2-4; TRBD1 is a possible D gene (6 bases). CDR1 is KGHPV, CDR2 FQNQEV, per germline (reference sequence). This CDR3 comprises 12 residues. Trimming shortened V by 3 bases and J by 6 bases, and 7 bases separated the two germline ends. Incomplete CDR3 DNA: TGTGCCAGCAGTCTCCAGGGGAACACCTTGTAC. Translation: CASSLQGNTLY. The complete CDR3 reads CASSLQGNTLYF.

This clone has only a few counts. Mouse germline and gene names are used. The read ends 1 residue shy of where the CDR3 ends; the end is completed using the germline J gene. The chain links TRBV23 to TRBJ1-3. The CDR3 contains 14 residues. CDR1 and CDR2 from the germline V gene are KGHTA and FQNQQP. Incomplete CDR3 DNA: TGCTCCAGCAGTCAGGGCACTTCTGGAAATACGCTCTAT. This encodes CSSSQGTSGNTLY. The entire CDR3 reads CSSSQGTSGNTLYF.